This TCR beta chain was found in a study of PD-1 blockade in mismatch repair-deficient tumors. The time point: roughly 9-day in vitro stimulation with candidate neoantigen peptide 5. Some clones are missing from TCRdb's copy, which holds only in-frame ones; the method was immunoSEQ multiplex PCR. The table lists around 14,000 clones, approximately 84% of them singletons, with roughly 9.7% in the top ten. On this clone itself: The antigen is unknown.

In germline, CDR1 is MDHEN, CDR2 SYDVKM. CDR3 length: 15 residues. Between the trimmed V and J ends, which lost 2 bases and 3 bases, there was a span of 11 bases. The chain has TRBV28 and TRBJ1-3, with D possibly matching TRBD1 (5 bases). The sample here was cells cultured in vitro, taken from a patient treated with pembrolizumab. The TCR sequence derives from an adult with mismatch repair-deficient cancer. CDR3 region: CASSLMRTSGNTIYF. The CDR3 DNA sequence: TGTGCCAGCAGTTTAATGAGGACAAGTGGAAACACCATATATTTT.